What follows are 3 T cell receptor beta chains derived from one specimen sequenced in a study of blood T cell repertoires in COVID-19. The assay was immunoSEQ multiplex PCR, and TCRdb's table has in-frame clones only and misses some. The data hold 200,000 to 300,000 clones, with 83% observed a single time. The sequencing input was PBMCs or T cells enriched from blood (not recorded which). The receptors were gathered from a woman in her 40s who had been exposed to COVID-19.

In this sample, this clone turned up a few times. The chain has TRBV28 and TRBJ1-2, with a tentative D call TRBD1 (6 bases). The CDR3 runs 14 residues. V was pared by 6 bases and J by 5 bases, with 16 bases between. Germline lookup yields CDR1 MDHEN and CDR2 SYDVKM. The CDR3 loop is CASSGNKGVYGYTF. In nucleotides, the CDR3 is TGTGCCAGCAGCGGGAACAAGGGGGTGTATGGCTACACCTTC.

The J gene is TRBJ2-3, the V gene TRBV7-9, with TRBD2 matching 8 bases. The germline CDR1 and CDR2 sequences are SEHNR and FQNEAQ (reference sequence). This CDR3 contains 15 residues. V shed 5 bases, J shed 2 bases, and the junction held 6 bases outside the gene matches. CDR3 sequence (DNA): TGTGCCAGCAGCACGGGGGGGCTCCCCACAGATACGCAGTATTTT. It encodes CASSTGGLPTDTQYF.

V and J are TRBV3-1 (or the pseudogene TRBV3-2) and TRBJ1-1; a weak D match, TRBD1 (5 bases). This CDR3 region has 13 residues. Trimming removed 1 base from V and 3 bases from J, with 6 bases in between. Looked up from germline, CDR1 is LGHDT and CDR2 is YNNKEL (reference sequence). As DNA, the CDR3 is TGTGCCAGCAGCCAAGGACAGCACACTGAAGCTTTCTTT. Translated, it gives CASSQGQHTEAFF.